This T cell receptor beta chain is drawn from a study of T-cell memory formation after mild COVID-19. About the research overall: TCR clustering was largely donor specific.

This clonotype has just a few counts. Germline lookup yields CDR1 SGHTA and CDR2 FQGNSA. V lost 3 bases and J 4 bases, leaving 8 bases between the germline ends. The CDR3 totals 13 residues. 5'RACE primed at constant segments yielded TCR alpha and TCR beta cDNA libraries bearing sample barcodes and UMIs. Each CDR3 protein gets one entry after TCRdb re-called the 5' RACE reads with MiXCR. This repertoire shows 350,000 to 500,000 distinct CDR3 sequences, around 20% found once; its top ten account for 7.5% to 10%. The genes are TRBV7-2 and TRBJ2-3; D is unclear. The specimen was PBMCs or a T cell subset sorted from them (not recorded which). The sequence derives from an adult woman who had mild COVID-19 (a few samples of this study predate the infection). Cell type and time point are not known. CDR3 coding DNA: TGTGCCAGCAGCTTTTTGCAACCAGATACGCAGTATTTT. This codes for CASSFLQPDTQYF.